This T cell receptor (beta chain) stems from a study of T cell responses to AZD1222 COVID-19 vaccine. On the study more broadly: Pooled together were second doses at about 4 or about 12 weeks. The study, taken as a whole, reports: Sampling that yielded the repertoires occurred only after the peak T cell response. As reported, nearly half of all spike-specific TCRs target variant regions that are unmutated.

Of note for this clone: What it recognizes is unknown.

Here immunoSEQ multiplex PCR was the method, and the copy in TCRdb shows in-frame clones only, minus some. There are about 200,000 clones in the sample; just over 85% occur only once, and 7.7% lies in the top ten. V was pared by 4 bases and J by 3 bases, with 8 bases of the junction left unmatched. The CDR3 is 16 amino acids. Germline loops: CDR1 SNHLY, CDR2 FYNNEI. The sample here was peripheral blood, taken on day 0 of AZD1222 vaccination. This chain links TRBV2 with TRBJ2-5; 10 nucleotides match TRBD2. The TCR was taken from an adult in good health. The CDR3, as DNA: TGTGCCAGCAGTGTGGGGCCTAGCGGGGGAGAAGAGACCCAGTACTTC. Residues: CASSVGPSGGEETQYF.